This T cell receptor beta chain was identified in a study of blood T cell repertoires in COVID-19. Generated by immunoSEQ multiplex PCR, the TCRdb table keeps only in-frame clones and is missing some. The sample includes around 80,000 clones, 70% to 90% of them seen just once. The CDR3 has 15 residues. V trimming: 1 base; J trimming: 7 bases; junction bases outside the gene matches: 4. Germline loops: CDR1 LGHNA, CDR2 YNFKEQ. The sequence came from a man at least 80 years old with active or convalescent COVID-19. The specimen sequenced was peripheral blood. The chain uses TRBV4-2 and TRBJ1-5; 10 bases are a match to TRBD1. CDR3 sequence (DNA): TGTGCCAGCAGCCAAGCGGACAGGGGGGGGCAGCCCCAGCATTTT. The encoded protein is CASSQADRGGQPQHF.